The sample holds one count of the clone carrying this TCR beta chain. These data come from a study of shared clonotypes between healthy human individuals. Germline CDR1 and CDR2: SGHTA and FQGNSA. The CDR3 has 19 residues. Trimming shortened V by 4 bases and J by 0 bases, and 22 bases separated the two germline ends. CD45RO-negative, CCR7-positively selected cells formed the naive CD8 fraction, excluding terminally differentiated effector memory CD45RA+ cells. Using immunoSEQ multiplex PCR, the repertoire was profiled, and TCRdb retains in-frame clones only, with some absent. The sample lists about 820,000 clones, 90% to 95% seen once, with 24% in the top ten.

The sequenced material came from naive CD8+ T cells sorted from blood. The receptor was isolated from a man aged 30 to 45 in good health. The chain recombines TRBV7-2 with TRBJ2-1; tentative D call: TRBD2 (5 bases). This CDR3 reads CASSSPTHSGYSSYNEQFF. In DNA, the CDR3 is TGTGCCAGCAGCTCACCCACCCACAGCGGTTATAGCTCCTACAATGAGCAGTTCTTC.